The 29 T cell receptor beta chains below all came from one sample that was sequenced in a study of blood T cell repertoires in COVID-19 (dated by TCRdb to about 2020). Library method: the immunoSEQ multiplex PCR assay. TCRdb took this table from immuneACCESS and kept in-frame rearrangements with V and J called. Such tables lack part of the clones; where checked against another copy, unresolved V genes explain under half of the gap, and the rest is unexplained. The sample yields approximately 110,000 clones; around 74% were counted once. 5.5% to 7.5% of the sample is taken by the ten largest. The specimen sequenced was peripheral blood. Every receptor here comes from a man aged 80 or over with COVID-19, enrolled during active disease.

A single count supports this clone. The V call is TRBV9, the J call TRBJ2-1; 11 bases match TRBD2. The CDR3 is 15 residues long. Losses at the gene ends were 5 bases for V and 8 bases for J; bases not matched to a gene: 9. Per germline, CDR1 SGDLS and CDR2 YYNGEE. The CDR3 DNA is TGTGCCAGCAGTCGTAGCGGGAGGGGGATAGATGAGCAGTTCTTC. Translated, it gives CASSRSGRGIDEQFF.

The CDR3 coding sequence is TGTGCCAGCACCCTGGTCGCGGCGTATGGCTACACCTTC. Amino acid sequence: CASTLVAAYGYTF. V is TRBV2 and J is TRBJ1-2, with D uncertain. The V and J ends lost 7 bases and 5 bases respectively, with 14 bases between them. The germline V gene encodes CDR1 SNHLY and CDR2 FYNNEI. The CDR3 runs to 13 residues.

V gene TRBV18 combines with J gene TRBJ1-2; tentatively, D is TRBD1 (6 bases). The CDR3 sequence is 13 residues long. V was pared by 1 base and J by 8 bases, with 11 bases between. The germline V gene encodes CDR1 KGHSH and CDR2 LQKENI. The CDR3 sequence: CASSPQGEGGYTF. The DNA for the CDR3 is TGTGCCAGCTCACCACAGGGGGAGGGCGGCTACACCTTC.

The chain has TRBV7-2 and TRBJ2-5, with TRBD1 as a possible D gene (6 bases). CDR1 is SGHTA, CDR2 FQGNSA, per germline. V lost 8 bases to trimming and J lost 9 bases, with 28 bases between them. This CDR3 contains 16 residues. The CDR3 is CASFQRAGAPQGAQYF. CDR3 coding DNA: TGTGCCAGCTTCCAGAGGGCAGGGGCCCCCCAAGGGGCCCAGTACTTC.

The rearrangement uses TRBV7-6 and TRBJ2-2; 8 nucleotides line up with TRBD2. V trimming: 0 bases; J trimming: 1 base; junction bases outside the gene matches: 4. The CDR3 runs to 17 residues. Germline lookup yields CDR1 SGHVS and CDR2 FNYEAQ. CDR3: CASSLASGARNTGELFF. The CDR3 bases are TGTGCCAGCAGCTTAGCTAGCGGGGCTAGGAACACCGGGGAGCTGTTTTTT.

The chain is built from TRBV28 and TRBJ2-7; possibly TRBD2 for D (6 bases). Between the trimmed V and J ends, which lost 7 bases and 7 bases, there was a span of 20 bases. Per germline, CDR1 MDHEN and CDR2 SYDVKM. This CDR3 has 14 residues. The CDR3 spells CASTDGLPPGEQYF. The CDR3 bases are TGTGCCAGCACCGATGGACTACCACCGGGTGAGCAGTACTTC.

The rearrangement uses TRBV9 and TRBJ2-1, with D possibly being TRBD1 (5 bases). V was cut by 0 bases and J by 0 bases, with 10 bases left in between. The CDR3 extends over 16 amino acids. Germline V gene sequence: CDR1 SGDLS, CDR2 YYNGEE. Here the CDR3 reads CASSVGGDSSYNEQFF. CDR3 in DNA: TGTGCCAGCAGCGTAGGGGGCGACAGCTCCTACAATGAGCAGTTCTTC.

The CDR3 sequence is CAIKPTTSGRAYEQYF. CDR3 coding DNA: TGTGCCATCAAACCCACAACTAGCGGGAGGGCCTACGAGCAGTACTTC. The chain recombines TRBV10-3 with TRBJ2-7, with TRBD2 matching over 13 bases. This CDR3 is built from 16 residues. Germline loops: CDR1 ENHRY, CDR2 SYGVKD. The V segment lost 7 bases and the J segment 2 bases; nucleotides outside the gene matches: 8.

The CDR3 sequence: CASSRRGQGALGHGYTF. DNA of the CDR3: TGTGCCAGCAGCAGAAGGGGACAGGGGGCCCTAGGCCATGGCTACACCTTC. This chain connects TRBV7-2 to TRBJ1-2, with TRBD1 matching 12 bases. After removal of 5 bases from V and 6 bases from J, the junction contained 13 bases not matched to a gene. The germline gives CDR1 SGHTA, CDR2 FQGNSA. This CDR3 has 17 amino acids.

The chain joins TRBV9 to TRBJ2-1, with 10 bases lining up with TRBD2. The J segment lost 8 bases and the V segment lost 0 bases, leaving 5 bases of the junction unmatched. The germline gives CDR1 SGDLS, CDR2 YYNGEE. The CDR3 loop spans 15 amino acids. The CDR3 nucleotides read TGTGCCAGCAGCGTAGCGGCTAGCGGGAGCTATGAGCAGTTCTTC. It specifies CASSVAASGSYEQFF. Full variable domain (missing parts from reference TRBV9 and TRBJ2-1): DSGVTQTPKHLITATGQRVTLRCSPRSGDLSVYWYQQSLDQGLQFLIQYYNGEERAKGNILERFSAQQFPDLHSELNLSSLELGDSALYFCASSVAASGSYEQFFGPGTRLTVL.

This rearrangement joins TRBV7-9 to TRBJ1-2; D is unresolved. Germline V gives CDR1 SEHNR, CDR2 FQNEAQ (reference sequence). There are 12 residues in the CDR3. Deletions cut 6 bases from V and 7 bases from J, with 12 bases between. CDR3 sequence reads: CASRLREAGYTF. CDR3 sequence (DNA): TGTGCCAGCAGATTGAGGGAAGCTGGCTACACCTTC.

The chain links TRBV24-1 to TRBJ2-5; D possibly corresponds to TRBD2 (5 bases). Between the trimmed V and J ends, which lost 5 bases and 2 bases, there was a span of 11 bases. Germline CDR1 and CDR2: KGHDR and SFDVKD. The length of the CDR3 is 14 residues. The CDR3 coding sequence is TGTGCCACCAGTGCGGACGGGGATCAAGAGACCCAGTACTTC. Translated: CATSADGDQETQYF.

The J gene is TRBJ1-3, the V gene TRBV3-1 (or the pseudogene TRBV3-2); the match to TRBD1 covers 9 bases. This CDR3 has 15 residues. The V gene end was trimmed by 0 bases and the J gene end by 8 bases; junction bases not matched to a gene: 5. Germline lookup yields CDR1 LGHDT and CDR2 YNNKEL (reference sequence). The CDR3 is CASSQDADRGYTIYF. The CDR3 nucleotides are TGTGCCAGCAGCCAAGATGCGGACAGGGGATACACCATATATTTT.

This rearrangement joins TRBV10-2 to TRBJ2-7; D is possibly TRBD2 (7 bases). Trimming pared 7 bases from V and 6 bases from J, leaving 13 bases between. Per germline, CDR1 WSHSY and CDR2 SAAADI. CDR3 length: 12 amino acids. The CDR3 bases are TGCGCCAGCACGGGGGGCAGTTCCGAGCAGTACTTC. Translating it yields CASTGGSSEQYF.

The chain uses TRBV20-1 and TRBJ1-5; TRBD1 is a possible D gene (5 bases). V was trimmed by 3 bases and J by 1 base, leaving 10 bases between them. The CDR3 is made up of 14 amino acids. CDR1 DFQATT and CDR2 SNEGSKA come from the germline V gene (reference sequence). The DNA for the CDR3 is TGCAGTGCTAGTGTAGGGGCGAGCAATCAGCCCCAGCATTTT. Protein: CSASVGASNQPQHF.

The rearrangement joins TRBV6-5 to TRBJ2-1, with 7 bases lining up with TRBD2. CDR1 is MNHEY and CDR2 is SVGAGI in the germline V gene. CDR3 length equals 15 residues. Trimming took 7 bases from V and 7 from J; bases not matched to a gene: 13. The CDR3, as DNA: TGTGCCAGCAACTCACGGGCTAGCGGAGGTAATGAGCAGTTCTTC. Amino acid sequence: CASNSRASGGNEQFF.

The DNA of the CDR3 is TGTGCCAGTAGTTCCTTTGGTAGCGGGAGCTACAATGAGCAGTTCTTC. As protein: CASSSFGSGSYNEQFF. J is TRBJ2-1 and V is TRBV19, with 9 nucleotides matching TRBD2. V trimming: 5 bases; J trimming: 3 bases; junction bases outside the gene matches: 8. The CDR3 covers 16 residues. Germline assignment: CDR1 LNHDA and CDR2 SQIVND (reference sequence).

This clone was detected a few times. J is TRBJ2-1 and V is TRBV18; 14 bases map to TRBD2. CDR1 is KGHSH, CDR2 LQKENI, per germline. This CDR3 region has 18 residues. V trimming: 4 bases; J trimming: 7 bases; junction bases outside the gene matches: 12. In DNA, the CDR3 is TGTGCCAGCTCACGAACGAGCGACGGGACTAGCGGGAGTAATGAGCAGTTCTTC. Translation: CASSRTSDGTSGSNEQFF.

The genes are TRBV20-1 and TRBJ2-7; no reliable D call. The V and J ends lost 3 bases and 2 bases respectively, with 5 bases between them. Germline-derived CDR1 and CDR2 are DFQATT and SNEGSKA (reference sequence). The CDR3 runs to 11 residues. The CDR3 reads CSASRAYEQYF. In DNA form, the CDR3 reads TGCAGTGCTAGTCGGGCCTACGAGCAGTACTTC.

The gene calls are TRBV10-3 and TRBJ2-3; 7 nucleotides line up with TRBD1. V shed 8 bases, J shed 2 bases, and the junction held 4 bases outside the gene matches. The CDR3 sequence is 13 residues long. Per germline, CDR1 ENHRY and CDR2 SYGVKD. CDR3 bases: TGTGCCATCGGGACAGCTCACACAGATACGCAGTATTTT. Encoded protein: CAIGTAHTDTQYF.

The rearrangement uses TRBV6-5 and TRBJ2-7; 14 bases match TRBD2. CDR3 size: 14 residues. The V segment lost 10 bases and the J segment 7 bases; nucleotides outside the gene matches: 9. Germline CDR1 and CDR2: MNHEY and SVGAGI. The CDR3 reads CATMGLAGAGEQYF. CDR3 DNA sequence: TGTGCCACCATGGGACTAGCGGGAGCGGGGGAGCAGTACTTC.

J is TRBJ2-7 and V is TRBV28; TRBD1 matches 8 bases. The V gene's germline CDR1 is MDHEN and CDR2 SYDVKM. This CDR3 contains 15 residues. Germline trimming cut 5 bases from V and 3 bases from J; bases unmatched to any gene: 9. CDR3 sequence: CASSPHATGVYEQYF. In nucleotides, the CDR3 is TGTGCCAGCAGTCCCCATGCGACAGGGGTCTACGAGCAGTACTTC. Combining the CDR3 with reference TRBV28 and TRBJ2-7 gives the whole variable domain DVKVTQSSRYLVKRTGEKVFLECVQDMDHENMFWYRQDPGLGLRLIYFSYDVKMKEKGDIPEGYSVSREKKERFSLILESASTNQTSMYLCASSPHATGVYEQYFGPGTRLTVT.

The chain's CDR3 is CASSPEGNQPQHF. CDR3 DNA: TGTGCCAGCAGCCCGGAGGGAAATCAGCCCCAGCATTTT. The V call is TRBV7-2, the J call TRBJ1-5; no clear D. The CDR3 contains 13 residues. Germline CDR1 is SGHTA and CDR2 is FQGNSA. V was shortened by 5 bases and J by 4 bases, with 9 bases between the two germline ends.

The chain carries TRBV7-2 and TRBJ2-3; D is uncertain. The germline V gene encodes CDR1 SGHTA and CDR2 FQGNSA. The CDR3 sequence is 15 residues long. The V end lost 7 bases, the J end lost 4 bases, and 18 bases lay between the germline ends. CDR3 amino acids: CASTLRSGISDTQYF. The CDR3 nucleotides are TGTGCCAGCACACTCCGCTCGGGTATCTCAGATACGCAGTATTTT.

The gene calls are TRBV27 and TRBJ2-2; TRBD1 is a possible D gene (5 bases). CDR1 and CDR2 (germline): MNHEY, SMNVEV (reference sequence). The CDR3 runs 15 residues. Trimming took off 3 bases at V and 6 bases at J, with 14 bases between the two ends. The CDR3 sequence: CASSFAGKWSGELFF. The CDR3 DNA is TGTGCCAGCAGTTTTGCAGGGAAGTGGTCCGGGGAGCTGTTTTTT.

The chain carries TRBV4-2 and TRBJ2-7, with D perhaps matching TRBD2 (6 bases). The CDR3 is 13 residues long. Between the trimmed V and J ends, which lost 0 bases and 5 bases, there was a span of 8 bases. CDR1 and CDR2 (germline): LGHNA, YNFKEQ. CDR3 sequence reads: CASSQDGGDEQYF. DNA of the CDR3: TGTGCCAGCAGCCAAGATGGAGGGGACGAGCAGTACTTC.

The CDR3 DNA sequence: TGTGCCAGCAGTGAGTGGGCGGGAAACACAGATACGCAGTATTTT. It codes for CASSEWAGNTDTQYF. The chain joins TRBV2 to TRBJ2-3; perhaps TRBD2 as D (6 bases). The V gene lost 3 bases and the J gene lost 2 bases, with 12 bases spanning the gap. CDR1 SNHLY and CDR2 FYNNEI come from the germline V gene. The CDR3 runs to 15 residues.

The chain links TRBV5-5 to TRBJ1-5, with 7 bases fitting TRBD1. This CDR3 is 16 amino acids long. V trimming: 2 bases; J trimming: 0 bases; junction bases outside the gene matches: 5. The germline CDR1 and CDR2 sequences are SGHKS and YYEKEE (reference sequence). The CDR3 nucleotides are TGTGCCAGCAGCTTTAGGGACAGCTATAGCAATCAGCCCCAGCATTTT. Its protein product is CASSFRDSYSNQPQHF.

In its sample, this clone was seen a few times. The chain is built from TRBV29-1 and TRBJ2-7, with 9 bases identical to TRBD1. Per germline, CDR1 SQVTM and CDR2 ANQGSEA. The V gene end was trimmed by 1 base and the J gene end by 6 bases; junction bases not matched to a gene: 4. The CDR3 has 13 residues. The CDR3 here is CSVEGDRAGEQYF. CDR3 nucleotides: TGCAGCGTTGAAGGGGACAGGGCGGGCGAGCAGTACTTC.